This is a list of T cell receptor beta chains from one sample in a study of OX40 agonist ivuxolimab in advanced cancers. The protocol was immunoSEQ multiplex PCR, while the TCRdb copy is restricted to in-frame clones and leaves out a portion. The sample has around 20,000 clones, 74% seen once. The sample in question was CD4+ or CD8+ T cells sorted from blood, obtained in a trial of the OX40 agonist ivuxolimab. These receptors all come from an adult with an advanced solid tumor such as melanoma, head and neck, liver or kidney cancer. Each CDR3 is given with its conserved first and last residue. The D gene is left open where the match is weak. Clone size appears in some rows only: once, few, many, or a class for an expanded clone.

d_gene	abundance	v_gene	j_gene	CDR3nt	CDR3aa
NA	NA	TRBV19	TRBJ2-2	TGTGCCAGTAGGCAGGAGGATAACACCGGGGAGCTGTTTTTT	CASRQEDNTGELFF
NA	NA	TRBV19	TRBJ2-3	TGTGCCAGTAGGGGGATTAACACAGATACGCAGTATTTT	CASRGINTDTQYF
TRBD1	NA	TRBV9	TRBJ1-2	TGTGCCAGCAGCGACCCACTAATTGGGACAGGCTTTGGAGGCTACACCTTC	CASSDPLIGTGFGGYTF
TRBD1	NA	TRBV4-3	TRBJ1-1	TGCGCCAGCAGCCAAAACCTCAGGGGGCGGACTGAAGCTTTCTTT	CASSQNLRGRTEAFF
TRBD1	NA	TRBV7-2	TRBJ1-1	TGTGCCAGCAGCCCCCTCACAGGGGGGCTTTTGGACACTGAAGCTTTCTTT	CASSPLTGGLLDTEAFF
NA	NA	TRBV7-2	TRBJ2-2	TGTGCCAGCATCCCGCACGGACGAAGGCCCGGGGAGCTGTTTTTT	CASIPHGRRPGELFF
TRBD2	NA	TRBV19	TRBJ2-5	TGTGCCAGTAGTCCCAGCGGACTAGCGGGAGGCCAACAAGAGACCCAGTACTTC	CASSPSGLAGGQQETQYF
TRBD1	NA	TRBV5-1	TRBJ2-1	TGCGCCAGCAGCTGGACAGGGGTGGATGAGCAGTTCTTC	CASSWTGVDEQFF
TRBD1	NA	TRBV10-3	TRBJ1-5	TGTGCCATCAGTGGACAGGGGCATCAGCCCCAGCATTTT	CAISGQGHQPQHF
NA	few	TRBV28	TRBJ1-1	TGTGCCAGCAGTTTAGACGCCTTGAACACTGAAGCTTTCTTT	CASSLDALNTEAFF
NA	NA	TRBV7-6	TRBJ1-3	TGTGCCAGCAGCTTACTGGGGGCTGGAAACACCATATATTTT	CASSLLGAGNTIYF
NA	once	TRBV4-3	TRBJ1-6	TGCGCCAGCAGCCACGCTAGAGGGGATAATTCACCCCTCCACTTT	CASSHARGDNSPLHF
NA	once	TRBV19	TRBJ1-1	TGTGCCAGTAGTATAGGCTGGAACACTGAAGCTTTCTTT	CASSIGWNTEAFF
NA	NA	TRBV4-1	TRBJ1-4	TGCGCCAGCAGCCAACTCACGGGAGAAAAACTGTTTTTT	CASSQLTGEKLFF
TRBD2	NA	TRBV28	TRBJ2-5	TGTGCCAGCAGTGACCGACTAGCGGGGAGCCAAGAGACCCAGTACTTC	CASSDRLAGSQETQYF
NA	NA	TRBV9	TRBJ2-7	TGTGCCAGCAGCGCACCACCCTCCCACGAGCAGTACTTC	CASSAPPSHEQYF
TRBD2	NA	TRBV29-1	TRBJ2-3	TGCAGCGCCACGGGGGGACCGGCAGATACGCAGTATTTT	CSATGGPADTQYF
NA	NA	TRBV27	TRBJ2-1	TGTGCCAGCTCGATCGGGTCCTACAATGAGCAGTTCTTC	CASSIGSYNEQFF
TRBD2	once	TRBV15	TRBJ2-7	TGTGCCACCTCCTGGACTAGATCCTACGAGCAGTACTTC	CATSWTRSYEQYF
TRBD2	NA	TRBV9	TRBJ2-1	TGTGCCAGCAGCCCAACTAGCGGGGCCAACAATGAGCAGTTCTTC	CASSPTSGANNEQFF
NA	NA	TRBV28	TRBJ2-7	TGTGCCAGCAGACCCGTGGGAGGATGGGGGTACGAGCAGTACTTC	CASRPVGGWGYEQYF
TRBD1	NA	TRBV7-9	TRBJ2-5	TGTGCCAGCAGCTTAGGCCAGGGGGCGCGAGAGACCCAGTACTTC	CASSLGQGARETQYF
NA	NA	TRBV29-1	TRBJ1-1	TGCAGCGTCGGAGCCACTGAAGCTTTCTTT	CSVGATEAFF
NA	few	TRBV7-3	TRBJ2-2	TGTGCCAGCAGCCAACTAGGAACGGCCGGGGAGCTGTTTTTT	CASSQLGTAGELFF
TRBD2	NA	TRBV10-2	TRBJ2-5	TGCGCCAGCAGCGGACTAGCGGGGGCCACGAAAACCCTCCAAGAGACCCAGTACTTC	CASSGLAGATKTLQETQYF
NA	NA	TRBV28	TRBJ2-3	TGTGCCAGCAGTTCCCCCACAGATACGCAGTATTTT	CASSSPTDTQYF
NA	once	TRBV29-1	TRBJ2-1	TGCAGCGGTCTTTTCAATGAGCAGTTCTTC	CSGLFNEQFF
TRBD2	NA	TRBV19	TRBJ2-3	TGTGCCAGTAGTATAGGACTAGCGGGAGCAGATACGCAGTATTTT	CASSIGLAGADTQYF
TRBD1	NA	TRBV29-1	TRBJ1-1	TGCAGCGACGGACAGGTGAACACTGAAGCTTTCTTT	CSDGQVNTEAFF
NA	NA	TRBV2	TRBJ2-3	TGTGTTGGGGGACTGGGCGGTAGCACAGATACGCAGTATTTT	CVGGLGGSTDTQYF
NA	NA	TRBV7-9	TRBJ1-2	TGTGCCAGCAGCCACCAGAACGGACAGTTTTCCTATGGCTACACCTTC	CASSHQNGQFSYGYTF
TRBD1	few	TRBV11-2	TRBJ2-7	TGTGCCAGCAGCTACCTCGAGACAGGGGACGAGCAGTACTTC	CASSYLETGDEQYF
NA	NA	TRBV6-1	TRBJ2-1	TGTGCCAGCAGTGGACATGAGCAGTTCTTC	CASSGHEQFF
TRBD1	NA	TRBV4-1	TRBJ1-2	TGCGCCAGCAGGCTAGGGGGGCAGGGGGCGGTTGCTGGTGGCTACACCTTC	CASRLGGQGAVAGGYTF
NA	NA	TRBV29-1	TRBJ2-7	TGCAGCGTTCGTACGTCGGACTACGAGCAGTACTTC	CSVRTSDYEQYF
NA	NA	TRBV5-1	TRBJ1-1	TGCGCCAGCAGTCTGCAGGGTGTGCGCACTGAAGCTTTCTTT	CASSLQGVRTEAFF
TRBD2	NA	TRBV19	TRBJ2-2	TGTGCCAGTAGTATAAGGCAGGGACTAGCGGGGGACCTTACGAACACCGGGGAGCTGTTTTTT	CASSIRQGLAGDLTNTGELFF
TRBD1	NA	TRBV6-5	TRBJ2-3	TGTGCCAGCAGTGTGACCCAGGGGGCAGGCGATACGCAGTATTTT	CASSVTQGAGDTQYF
NA	NA	TRBV19	TRBJ2-7	TGTGCCAGTAGTAACGCGGTGGGGGGCTACGAGCAGTACTTC	CASSNAVGGYEQYF
TRBD2	few	TRBV6-1	TRBJ2-7	TGTGCCAGCAGTGGGCTAGCGGGAGGGCCGAGCGAGCAGTACTTC	CASSGLAGGPSEQYF
TRBD1	NA	TRBV27	TRBJ1-1	TGTGCCAGCAGTTTATGGGGACAGGGTACCGCTGAAGCTTTCTTT	CASSLWGQGTAEAFF
NA	NA	TRBV7-9	TRBJ2-7	TGTGCCAGCAGCTGGGCACCAGGGGATTACGAGCAGTACTTC	CASSWAPGDYEQYF
NA	NA	TRBV4-2	TRBJ1-5	TGTGCCAGCAGCCCCACCCTCTATAGCAATCAGCCCCAGCATTTT	CASSPTLYSNQPQHF
NA	few	TRBV6-5	TRBJ2-7	TGTGCCAGCCTCTCGGGACAAACCTACGAGCAGTACTTC	CASLSGQTYEQYF
TRBD1	NA	TRBV27	TRBJ1-1	TGTGCCAGCAGTCCCGGGACAGTCACTGAAGCTTTCTTT	CASSPGTVTEAFF
TRBD1	NA	TRBV18	TRBJ1-3	TGTGCCAGCTCACTGGACAGGGGGACCTCTGGAAACACCATATATTTT	CASSLDRGTSGNTIYF
NA	NA	TRBV27	TRBJ2-4	TGTGCCAGCAGTCCGGACATCAAAAACATTCAGTACTTC	CASSPDIKNIQYF
NA	once	TRBV13	TRBJ2-3	TGTGCCAGCAGCCCGAGGGGGGACAGCACAGATACGCAGTATTTT	CASSPRGDSTDTQYF
NA	NA	TRBV5-4	TRBJ2-7	TGTGCCAGCAGCTTGACTGGGCTGAAAAGCCACGAGCAGTACTTC	CASSLTGLKSHEQYF
NA	few	TRBV1	TRBJ2-2	TGCACCAGCAGCCACCCGGGACTAGCGGGAGTGACTGGAGCCGGGGAGCTGTTTTTT	CTSSHPGLAGVTGAGELFF
TRBD1	NA	TRBV15	TRBJ1-4	TGTGCCACCAGCAGAGCCAGGGGGCTAGGTGAAAAACTGTTTTTT	CATSRARGLGEKLFF
TRBD1	NA	TRBV27	TRBJ2-7	TGTGCCACCCAGGGGGCGGGGATAGGCTCCTACGAGCAGTACTTC	CATQGAGIGSYEQYF
NA	NA	TRBV7-9	TRBJ1-1	TGTGCCAGCAGCTCGCCCACCATACCCCAGGGCACTGAAGCTTTCTTT	CASSSPTIPQGTEAFF
TRBD2	NA	TRBV27	TRBJ2-2	TGTGCCAGCAGTTTTACTAGCGCCGGGGAGCTGTTTTTT	CASSFTSAGELFF